This TCR beta chain was recovered during a study of blood T cell repertoires in COVID-19. V was shortened by 5 bases and J by 6 bases, with 11 bases between the two germline ends. The germline V gene has CDR1 LNHNV and CDR2 YYDKDF (reference sequence). The CDR3 sequence is 13 residues long. Data came from immunoSEQ multiplex PCR; TCRdb stores just in-frame clones and leaves some out. Of about 350,000 clones listed, more than 70% are singletons. Source material: peripheral blood. The chain combines TRBV15 with TRBJ1-3, with D possibly being TRBD1 (5 bases). This TCR came from a woman aged 60-75 years with COVID-19, enrolled during active disease. The CDR3 region has the DNA TGTGCCACCAGCCCTCAGGGTAAAAACACCATATATTTT. It specifies CATSPQGKNTIYF.